The next 26 T cell receptor beta chains were all read from a single sample in a study of shared clonotypes between healthy human individuals. Data came from immunoSEQ multiplex PCR; TCRdb stores just in-frame clones and leaves some out. The sample lists about 610,000 clones, 95% to 98% occurring once. Sequenced sample: naive CD4+ T cells sorted from blood. Subset defined: CD45RA+ positively selected. All receptors come from a woman aged 25 to 39 in good health.

This clone was recorded once. The chain uses TRBV19 and TRBJ2-1; 13 nucleotides match TRBD2. Trimming at V came to 5 bases and at J to 6 bases, leaving 19 bases not matched to a gene. The germline CDR1 and CDR2 sequences are LNHDA and SQIVND (reference sequence). The CDR3 loop spans 20 amino acids. The CDR3: CASSASPPLGLAGYINEQFF. In nucleotides, the CDR3 is TGTGCCAGTAGTGCATCCCCCCCTCTGGGACTAGCGGGGTACATCAATGAGCAGTTCTTC. The complete variable domain, with remaining parts taken from reference TRBV19 and TRBJ2-1, reads DGGITQSPKYLFRKEGQNVTLSCEQNLNHDAMYWYRQDPGQGLRLIYYSQIVNDFQKGDIAEGYSVSREKKESFPLTVTSAQKNPTAFYLCASSASPPLGLAGYINEQFFGPGTRLTVL.

As regards this clone: The same CDR3 is also encoded by other DNA sequences in this sample. The gene calls are TRBV2 and TRBJ2-3, with D hard to call. Germline CDR1 is SNHLY and CDR2 is FYNNEI. CDR3 length: 12 amino acids. V was shortened by 4 bases and J by 1 base, with 3 bases between the two germline ends. The chain's CDR3 is CASSVGTDTQYF. The DNA for the CDR3 is TGTGCCAGCAGTGTTGGCACAGATACGCAGTATTTT.

The chain joins TRBV25-1 to TRBJ1-6, with 7 bases aligning to TRBD1. This CDR3 has 15 amino acids. V trimming: 6 bases; J trimming: 4 bases; junction bases outside the gene matches: 6. Germline V gives CDR1 MGHDK, CDR2 SYGVNS. CDR3 residues: CASSADREYNSPLHF. Written as DNA, the CDR3 is TGTGCCAGCAGCGCCGACAGGGAATATAATTCACCCCTCCACTTT. The complete variable domain, with remaining parts taken from reference TRBV25-1 and TRBJ1-6, reads EADIYQTPRYLVIGTGKKITLECSQTMGHDKMYWYQQDPGMELHLIHYSYGVNSTEKGDLSSESTVSRIRTEHFPLTLESARPSHTSQYLCASSADREYNSPLHFGNGTRLTVT.

The chain carries TRBV18 and TRBJ1-4; D gene uncertain. CDR1 and CDR2 from the germline V gene are KGHSH and LQKENI. This CDR3 contains 13 residues. V lost 6 bases, J lost 7 bases, and 12 bases lay in between. CDR3 protein: CASSQRYGEKLFF. CDR3 in DNA: TGTGCCAGCTCCCAAAGATACGGTGAAAAACTGTTTTTT.

The rearrangement uses TRBV10-3 and TRBJ2-7, with a weak D call TRBD1 (5 bases). V lost 7 bases and J lost 3, with 16 bases in between. CDR1 and CDR2 from the germline V gene are ENHRY and SYGVKD. The length of the CDR3 is 14 residues. DNA of the CDR3: TGTGCCATCACCGCAGGGCCCATGGACTACGAGCAGTACTTC. Translation: CAITAGPMDYEQYF.

The gene calls are TRBV27 and TRBJ1-5; a weak D match, TRBD1 (5 bases). Trimming removed 1 base at V and 7 bases at J, with 11 bases between. In germline, CDR1 is MNHEY, CDR2 SMNVEV (reference sequence). The CDR3 consists of 14 residues. The DNA for the CDR3 is TGTGCCAGCAGTTTATTGGCAGGGCACCAGCCCCAGCATTTT. It yields the protein CASSLLAGHQPQHF.

CDR3 DNA: TGTGCCAGCAGTGAAGTCTACGAGCAGTACTTC. Amino acids: CASSEVYEQYF. The chain recombines TRBV28 with TRBJ2-5; D unresolved. The DNA end is a closer match to TRBJ2-7, so the J assignment may be wrong. This CDR3 is built from 11 residues. The V gene's germline CDR1 is MDHEN and CDR2 SYDVKM.

This chain connects TRBV7-3 to TRBJ2-7; D is undetermined. This CDR3 spans 14 amino acids. Germline V lookup: CDR1 SGHTA, CDR2 FQGTGA. The V gene lost 2 bases and the J gene lost 4 bases, with 12 bases spanning the gap. The CDR3 DNA is TGTGCCAGCAGCTTAGAAGATGGTAGGTACGAGCAGTACTTC. Encoded protein: CASSLEDGRYEQYF.

The rearrangement joins TRBV28 to TRBJ1-5; no clear D gene. Germline V gene lookup returns CDR1 MDHEN and CDR2 SYDVKM. Trimming pared 10 bases from V and 1 base from J, leaving 17 bases between. CDR3 size: 15 residues. CDR3 in DNA: TGTGCCATTAATTCGGGGTTAGGCAGCAATCAGCCCCAGCATTTT. It is translated as CAINSGLGSNQPQHF.

The chain recombines TRBV6-4 with TRBJ2-1, with TRBD1 matching 8 bases. CDR1 MRHNA and CDR2 SNTAGT come from the germline V gene. The CDR3 spans 15 residues. V dropped 4 bases and J dropped 7; count of bases not matched to a gene: 9. The chain's CDR3 is CASSVQDREENEQFF. CDR3 bases: TGTGCCAGCAGTGTACAGGACAGGGAGGAGAATGAGCAGTTCTTC.

The chain uses TRBV5-1 and TRBJ2-2, with D perhaps given as TRBD1 or TRBD2 (5 bases each). Germline V gene lookup returns CDR1 SGHRS and CDR2 YFSETQ. CDR3 size: 14 residues. Trimming took 1 base from V and 8 from J, leaving 12 bases between them. CDR3 protein: CASSLSWGSGELFF. In DNA, the CDR3 is TGCGCCAGCAGCTTGTCGTGGGGGTCAGGGGAGCTGTTTTTT.

The chain joins TRBV19 to TRBJ2-1; possibly TRBD2 for D (6 bases). Between the trimmed V and J ends, which lost 9 bases and 0 bases, there was a span of 18 bases. Looked up from germline, CDR1 is LNHDA and CDR2 is SQIVND (reference sequence). The CDR3 has 16 amino acids. This CDR3 is CASGGGRGSSYNEQFF. As DNA, the CDR3 is TGTGCCAGCGGGGGAGGTCGGGGGAGCTCCTACAATGAGCAGTTCTTC. Full variable domain (rest looked up from reference TRBV19 and TRBJ2-1): DGGITQSPKYLFRKEGQNVTLSCEQNLNHDAMYWYRQDPGQGLRLIYYSQIVNDFQKGDIAEGYSVSREKKESFPLTVTSAQKNPTAFYLCASGGGRGSSYNEQFFGPGTRLTVL.

This chain links TRBV27 with TRBJ2-7, with 7 bases lining up with TRBD2. Germline V CDR1 and CDR2: MNHEY, SMNVEV (reference sequence). The CDR3 has 17 residues. The junction had 17 bases not matched to a gene; V was cut back by 5 bases and J by 4 bases. The CDR3 DNA reads TGTGCCAGCAGTCCATCCCAGACTAGCTCGTTCGTTTACGAGCAGTACTTC. As protein: CASSPSQTSSFVYEQYF.

The J gene is TRBJ1-5, the V gene TRBV28, with TRBD1 as a possible D gene (5 bases). Germline lookup yields CDR1 MDHEN and CDR2 SYDVKM. Deletions cut 3 bases from V and 0 bases from J, with 9 bases between. CDR3 length: 15 amino acids. The CDR3 spells CASSLGLYSNQPQHF. The CDR3 DNA is TGTGCCAGCAGTTTGGGACTTTATAGCAATCAGCCCCAGCATTTT.

The V gene is TRBV28, the J gene TRBJ1-2; 10 nucleotides agree with TRBD1. The CDR3 totals 15 residues. Losses at the gene ends were 2 bases for V and 6 bases for J; bases not matched to a gene: 6. Germline V gene sequence: CDR1 MDHEN, CDR2 SYDVKM. For the CDR3, the DNA is TGTGCCAGCAGTTTACTCCCGGGACAGGGGAATGGCTACACCTTC. Translated, it gives CASSLLPGQGNGYTF.

This chain links TRBV6-1 with TRBJ2-7; D is ambiguous. Between the trimmed V and J ends, which lost 5 bases and 1 base, there was a span of 15 bases. Germline CDR1 is MNHNS and CDR2 is SASEGT. CDR3 size: 15 residues. DNA of the CDR3: TGTGCCAGCAGTAATCCTGGTTTGGCTTCCTACGAGCAGTACTTC. Amino acid sequence: CASSNPGLASYEQYF.

The chain carries TRBV18 and TRBJ1-5; 9 bases align to TRBD1. The CDR3 totals 15 residues. V shed 3 bases, J shed 3 bases, and the junction held 3 bases outside the gene matches. Germline V gives CDR1 KGHSH, CDR2 LQKENI. CDR3 in DNA: TGTGCCAGCTCACCCGGGACAGGGAACAATCAGCCCCAGCATTTT. This translates into CASSPGTGNNQPQHF.

The chain uses TRBV19 and TRBJ1-5; D is possibly TRBD1 (5 bases). Germline CDR1 is LNHDA and CDR2 is SQIVND (reference sequence). Trimming left V 4 bases short and J 3 bases short, with 13 bases between. The CDR3 is made up of 15 amino acids. CDR3 loop: CASSTRNRLNQPQHF. DNA of the CDR3: TGTGCCAGTAGTACTCGAAACAGGCTCAATCAGCCCCAGCATTTT.

V usage is TRBV6-5 and J usage is TRBJ2-7, with 8 bases matching TRBD2. The CDR3 length is 14 residues. V was clipped by 6 bases and J by 5 bases; unmatched bases: 9. Germline V gene lookup returns CDR1 MNHEY and CDR2 SVGAGI. The CDR3 DNA reads as TGTGCCAGCAGACCCGGGACTAGTGTCCACGAGCAGTACTTC. It yields the protein CASRPGTSVHEQYF.

This clone occurred once. This chain uses TRBV28 with TRBJ1-2; 9 bases fit TRBD1. This CDR3 contains 14 residues. J lost 4 bases, V lost 5 bases, and 5 bases had no gene match. The germline V gene has CDR1 MDHEN and CDR2 SYDVKM. CDR3 nucleotide sequence: TGTGCCAGCAGTGTGGGACAGGGAGGCTATGGCTACACCTTC. It yields the protein CASSVGQGGYGYTF.

This clone was detected once. CDR3 sequence (DNA): TGTGCCAGCAGTTTATTAGGGGAGGGCCGACGAGATACGCAGTATTTT. Amino acids: CASSLLGEGRRDTQYF. J is TRBJ2-3 and V is TRBV27; 7 positions agree with TRBD2. CDR3 length: 16 amino acids. The germline CDR1 and CDR2 sequences are MNHEY and SMNVEV (reference sequence). V lost 1 base, J lost 5 bases, and 9 bases stayed unmatched.

The chain employs TRBV29-1 and TRBJ1-6; D unclear. The CDR3 extends over 11 amino acids. With 4 bases removed from V and 16 bases from J, the gap between germline ends came to 14 bases. The germline gives CDR1 SQVTM, CDR2 ANQGSEA. CDR3 DNA: TGCAGCGTTGGAGAAGCAGGACTTCTCCACTTT. Translation gives CSVGEAGLLHF.

The chain is built from TRBV29-1 and TRBJ1-2; a weak D match, TRBD1 (5 bases). With 3 bases removed from V and 6 bases from J, the gap between germline ends came to 8 bases. The CDR3 extends over 11 amino acids. CDR1 is SQVTM, CDR2 ANQGSEA, per germline. The CDR3 DNA reads as TGCAGCGTTGACCGGGGGGATGGCTACACCTTC. As protein: CSVDRGDGYTF.

The V and J genes are TRBV10-3 and TRBJ1-5; tentatively, D is TRBD1 (6 bases). V was pared by 1 base and J by 4 bases, with 8 bases between. CDR3 length: 14 residues. Germline lookup yields CDR1 ENHRY and CDR2 SYGVKD. The CDR3 region is CAISEYQGNQPQHF. CDR3 DNA sequence: TGTGCCATCAGTGAGTACCAGGGGAATCAGCCCCAGCATTTT.

V and J are TRBV7-2 and TRBJ2-3, with 11 bases lining up with TRBD2. J gave up 6 bases and V 0 bases, and 5 bases lay outside the gene matches. The CDR3 covers 16 residues. CDR1 and CDR2 from the germline V gene are SGHTA and FQGNSA. CDR3 in amino acids: CASSLALLAGGDTQYF. The CDR3 nucleotides read TGTGCCAGCAGCTTAGCGCTGTTAGCGGGAGGGGATACGCAGTATTTT.

This chain joins TRBV7-2 and TRBJ1-5, with D maybe TRBD1 (5 bases). Germline assignment: CDR1 SGHTA and CDR2 FQGNSA. The CDR3 is made up of 15 amino acids. V was cut by 1 base and J by 3 bases, with 10 bases left in between. The CDR3 is CASSLVQGDNQPQHF. The CDR3, as DNA: TGTGCCAGCAGCTTAGTTCAGGGCGACAATCAGCCCCAGCATTTT.